The 22 T cell receptor beta chains reported below all come from one sample, sequenced in a study of CD8 T cells in Susac syndrome. The RNA input was roughly 0.5 to 1 ug, and it was reverse transcribed with random hexamers. From the immunoSEQ multiplex PCR reads, TCRdb called clonotypes with MiXCR, one entry per CDR3 protein. The table shows about 210,000 distinct CDR3 sequences, with around 95% occurring only once. The sample consisted of CD4+ T cells from PBMCs. All receptors derive from a human donor with multiple sclerosis.

V and J are TRBV4-2 and TRBJ2-3; D possibly corresponds to TRBD2 (7 bases). CDR3 length equals 17 residues. Germline CDR1 and CDR2: LGHNA and YNFKEQ. Trimming stripped 0 bases from V and 3 bases from J, with 16 bases between. The CDR3 sequence is CASSQDINGGTTDTQYF. CDR3 nucleotides: TGTGCCAGCAGCCAAGATATTAACGGGGGGACAACAGATACGCAGTATTTT.

This rearrangement joins TRBV30 to TRBJ2-1; 12 bases are shared with TRBD2. CDR1 is GTSNPN and CDR2 is SVGIG in the germline V gene (reference sequence). V dropped 3 bases and J dropped 4; count of bases not matched to a gene: 4. The CDR3 has 15 residues. The DNA of the CDR3 is TGTGCCTGGAGGCACGGGACTAGCGGGTACAATGAGCAGTTCTTC. Encoded protein: CAWRHGTSGYNEQFF.

This chain links TRBV5-1 with TRBJ1-6; D might be TRBD1 (5 bases). Trimming shortened V by 4 bases and J by 5 bases, and 13 bases separated the two germline ends. CDR1 and CDR2 from the germline V gene are SGHRS and YFSETQ. This CDR3 is built from 15 residues. The DNA of the CDR3 is TGCGCCAGCAGCAATAAGGGGACGAATAATTCACCCCTCCACTTT. It translates to CASSNKGTNNSPLHF.

This clonotype was seen only once. J is TRBJ1-3 and V is TRBV30, with D unclear. CDR1 is GTSNPN, CDR2 SVGIG, per germline (reference sequence). Trimming took 2 bases from V and 5 from J, leaving 10 bases between them. The CDR3 is 13 residues long. CDR3 nucleotides: TGTGCCTGGAGTCAAGATCGGAGAAACACCATATATTTT. Encoded protein: CAWSQDRRNTIYF.

J is TRBJ1-2 and V is TRBV6-5, with TRBD1 matching 9 bases. From germline, CDR1 is MNHEY and CDR2 SVGAGI. After removal of 7 bases from V and 5 bases from J, the junction contained 5 bases not matched to a gene. The CDR3 sequence is 13 residues long. CDR3 region: CASTIDRGYGYTF. The CDR3 DNA reads as TGTGCCAGCACCATCGACAGGGGGTATGGCTACACCTTC.

This clonotype was picked up one time. Its ends do not fully match the called genes, so a read error is possible. This chain joins TRBV7-8 and TRBJ2-7, with a possible D match to TRBD2 (6 bases). Germline V CDR1 and CDR2: SGHVS, FQNEAQ. The CDR3 runs to 14 residues. The CDR3 sequence is CASTLLTSTDEQYF. The DNA for the CDR3 is TGTGCCAGCACCTTACTTACTAGCACCGACGAGCAGTACTTC.

The chain links TRBV11-2 to TRBJ1-1; a weak D match, TRBD1 (5 bases). Germline assignment: CDR1 SGHAT and CDR2 FQNNGV. CDR3 length: 18 amino acids. V was trimmed by 5 bases and J by 11 bases, leaving 33 bases between them. The DNA of the CDR3 is TGTGCCAGCAGCAAAGCGAGATACCAACGGGACTCTCGCCCCGGGGCTTTCTTT. Its translation is CASSKARYQRDSRPGAFF.

The V call is TRBV4-2, the J call TRBJ2-3; 7 nucleotides align to TRBD2. From germline, CDR1 is LGHNA and CDR2 YNFKEQ. The CDR3 is 15 amino acids. Germline trimming cut 3 bases from V and 2 bases from J; bases unmatched to any gene: 5. This CDR3 is CASSHWGGTTDTQYF. Here the CDR3 DNA reads TGTGCCAGCAGCCATTGGGGGGGGACCACAGATACGCAGTATTTT.

The chain carries TRBV7-8 and TRBJ2-6; 8 nucleotides agree with TRBD1. V trimming: 5 bases; J trimming: 0 bases; junction bases outside the gene matches: 9. Germline lookup yields CDR1 SGHVS and CDR2 FQNEAQ. The CDR3 extends over 18 amino acids. DNA of the CDR3: TGTGCCAGCAGCCGAGGCGGGACAGGCAACTCTGGGGCCAACGTCCTGACTTTC. Residues: CASSRGGTGNSGANVLTF.

The rearrangement links TRBV7-9 to TRBJ1-1; tentative D call: TRBD1 (6 bases). The CDR3 is made up of 14 amino acids. The V gene's germline CDR1 is SEHNR and CDR2 FQNEAQ (reference sequence). V was trimmed by 7 bases and J by 0 bases, leaving 12 bases between them. The CDR3 DNA is TGTGCCAGCACCCTCGGACAGATGAACACTGAAGCTTTCTTT. This translates into CASTLGQMNTEAFF. The entire variable domain, with the rest obtained from reference TRBV7-9 and TRBJ1-1, is as follows: DTGVSQNPRHKITKRGQNVTFRCDPISEHNRLYWYRQTLGQGPEFLTYFQNEAQLEKSRLLSDRFSAERPKGSFSTLEIQRTEQGDSAMYLCASTLGQMNTEAFFGQGTRLTVV.

The V call is TRBV9, the J call TRBJ2-3, with D tentatively TRBD2 (6 bases). This CDR3 has 14 amino acids. From germline, CDR1 is SGDLS and CDR2 YYNGEE. V dropped 3 bases and J dropped 3 bases, with 11 bases sitting between them. DNA of the CDR3: TGTGCCAGCAGCGAGGCAGGGAGGACAGATACGCAGTATTTT. Protein sequence: CASSEAGRTDTQYF.

In DNA form, the CDR3 reads TGTGCCAGCAGTTTTTGGGACAGTCGTATTCACTATGGCTACACCTTC. Protein product: CASSFWDSRIHYGYTF. The chain combines TRBV27 with TRBJ1-2, with 7 bases that match TRBD1. Trimming at V came to 3 bases and at J to 3 bases, leaving 10 bases not matched to a gene. The CDR3 loop spans 16 amino acids. Per germline, CDR1 MNHEY and CDR2 SMNVEV (reference sequence).

V and J are TRBV5-1 and TRBJ2-7; 10 bases match TRBD1. CDR1 SGHRS and CDR2 YFSETQ come from the germline V gene. Trimming cost V 0 bases and J 6 bases; bases outside gene matches: 6. The CDR3 contains 15 residues. The CDR3 reads CASSLGQGARGEQYV. The CDR3 nucleotides are TGCGCCAGCAGCTTGGGACAGGGGGCGCGCGGCGAGCAGTACGTC.

The genes are TRBV6-5 and TRBJ1-2; tentatively, D is TRBD1 (6 bases). Germline V lookup: CDR1 MNHEY, CDR2 SVGAGI. The CDR3 has 15 amino acids. V was clipped by 2 bases and J by 5 bases, with 15 bases between them. This chain's CDR3 is CASSYAAGEGYGYTF. The DNA for the CDR3 is TGTGCCAGCAGTTACGCGGCAGGGGAGGGGTATGGCTACACCTTC.

The chain combines TRBV12-3 or TRBV12-4 with TRBJ1-3; no clear D. CDR3 length: 12 amino acids. V dropped 5 bases and J dropped 4 bases, with 6 bases sitting between them. The CDR3 nucleotides are TGTGCCAGCAGTACCTCGGGAAACACCATATATTTT. Translated, it gives CASSTSGNTIYF.

This chain uses TRBV18 with TRBJ1-2; TRBD1 matches 9 bases. CDR3 length equals 15 residues. In germline, CDR1 is KGHSH, CDR2 LQKENI. V lost 0 bases to trimming and J lost 6 bases; unmatched junction nucleotides: 5. CDR3 protein: CASSPPGQGFDGYTF. The CDR3 DNA is TGTGCCAGCTCACCACCGGGACAGGGATTCGATGGCTACACCTTC.

The sample holds one count of this clonotype. The chain employs TRBV30 and TRBJ2-3; a possible D gene is TRBD1 (5 bases). Trimming shortened V by 1 base and J by 4 bases, and 12 bases separated the two germline ends. Germline CDR1 and CDR2: GTSNPN and SVGIG (reference sequence). The CDR3 loop spans 14 amino acids. CDR3 bases: TGTGCCTGGAGTGCCTCAGGGATTGCAGATACGCAGTATTTT. Translated: CAWSASGIADTQYF.

The V gene is TRBV7-9, the J gene TRBJ2-5; D possibly corresponds to TRBD2 (6 bases). V was trimmed by 5 bases and J by 1 base, leaving 14 bases between them. The CDR3 extends over 15 amino acids. Germline V gene lookup returns CDR1 SEHNR and CDR2 FQNEAQ (reference sequence). CDR3 nucleotide sequence: TGTGCCAGCAGCCGAGGCGGTAGCGGCCAAGAGACCCAGTACTTC. It specifies CASSRGGSGQETQYF.

V gene TRBV27 combines with J gene TRBJ2-7; 7 positions agree with TRBD1. The V gene's germline CDR1 is MNHEY and CDR2 SMNVEV (reference sequence). This CDR3 has 15 amino acids. V lost 8 bases, J lost 3 bases, and 13 bases stayed unmatched. The CDR3: CASGRQGQNFYEQYF. The CDR3 region has the DNA TGTGCCAGCGGAAGACAGGGACAGAACTTCTACGAGCAGTACTTC.

This clonotype was counted once. The V call is TRBV7-9, the J call TRBJ1-2; TRBD1 agrees at 9 bases. V lost 4 bases, J lost 1 base, and 10 bases stayed unmatched. In germline, CDR1 is SEHNR, CDR2 FQNEAQ (reference sequence). The CDR3 is made up of 17 amino acids. The CDR3 DNA reads TGTGCCAGCAGCTCTCCCGGGACAGGGACTATTAACTATGGCTACACCTTC. As protein: CASSSPGTGTINYGYTF. The full variable domain, in which reference TRBV7-9 and TRBJ1-2 provide the parts outside the CDR3, is DTGVSQNPRHKITKRGQNVTFRCDPISEHNRLYWYRQTLGQGPEFLTYFQNEAQLEKSRLLSDRFSAERPKGSFSTLEIQRTEQGDSAMYLCASSSPGTGTINYGYTFGSGTRLTVV.

The genes are TRBV11-2 and TRBJ1-3; tentatively, D is TRBD1 (6 bases). This CDR3 spans 18 amino acids. V was pared by 5 bases and J by 5 bases, with 25 bases between. CDR1 and CDR2 (germline): SGHAT, FQNNGV. The CDR3 protein is CASSLGARAYIGRNTIYF. For the CDR3, the DNA is TGTGCCAGCAGCCTGGGGGCCAGGGCTTATATTGGACGAAACACCATATATTTT.

This clonotype was seen once. CDR3 residues: CASSESRGQGEKLFF. The CDR3 coding sequence is TGTGCCAGCAGTGAAAGTCGGGGACAGGGTGAAAAACTGTTTTTT. The V call is TRBV2, the J call TRBJ1-4; 9 bases agree with TRBD1. Germline CDR1 SNHLY, CDR2 FYNNEI. V gave up 2 bases and J gave up 7 bases; unmatched junction bases: 5. CDR3 length: 15 amino acids.